This entry is about one TCR beta chain. Under the authors' procedure: Reference gene primer amplification in the assay estimated nucleated cell counts. Measured with immunoSEQ multiplex PCR; TCRdb has only the in-frame clones, and not every one. That table furnishes V, J and clone size, whereas the DNA furnished D and trimming. The sample yields under 400,000 clones, about 91% seen once. The sample originates from a study of blood T cell repertoires in COVID-19. The CDR3 covers 14 residues. Per germline, CDR1 SEHNR and CDR2 FQNEAQ (reference sequence). The ends were cut back, 6 bases at V and 4 bases at J, with 15 bases in the middle.

This receptor was obtained from a woman in her 30s with COVID-19, enrolled during active disease. Sequenced input: peripheral blood. The V call is TRBV7-9, the J call TRBJ1-2; D may be TRBD1 (5 bases). The CDR3 DNA reads as TGTGCCAGCAGATGGGGAGGAAGGGGCTATGGCTACACCTTC. It codes for CASRWGGRGYGYTF.